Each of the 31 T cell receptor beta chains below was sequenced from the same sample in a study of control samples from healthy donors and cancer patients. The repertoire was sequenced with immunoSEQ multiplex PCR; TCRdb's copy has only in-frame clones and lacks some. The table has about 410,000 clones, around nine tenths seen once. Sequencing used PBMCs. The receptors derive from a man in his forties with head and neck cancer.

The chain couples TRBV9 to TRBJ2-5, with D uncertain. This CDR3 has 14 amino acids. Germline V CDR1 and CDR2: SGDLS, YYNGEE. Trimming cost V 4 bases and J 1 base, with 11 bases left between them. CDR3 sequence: CASSPLGPQETQYF. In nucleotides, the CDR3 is TGTGCCAGCAGCCCCCTAGGACCCCAAGAGACCCAGTACTTC.

The CDR3 region is CASSLAGALGGYTF. The DNA for the CDR3 is TGTGCCAGCAGCTTGGCAGGGGCCCTTGGGGGCTACACCTTC. The chain carries TRBV7-9 and TRBJ1-2, with D possibly being TRBD1 (6 bases). The CDR3 covers 14 residues. The germline V gene has CDR1 SEHNR and CDR2 FQNEAQ (reference sequence). V lost 3 bases and J lost 8, with 16 bases in between.

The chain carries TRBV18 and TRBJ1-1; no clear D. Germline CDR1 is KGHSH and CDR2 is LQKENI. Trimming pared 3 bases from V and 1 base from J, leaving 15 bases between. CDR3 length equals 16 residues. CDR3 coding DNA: TGTGCCAGCTCACCGTCCGAGGCGGGTGGGAACACTGAAGCTTTCTTT. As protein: CASSPSEAGGNTEAFF.

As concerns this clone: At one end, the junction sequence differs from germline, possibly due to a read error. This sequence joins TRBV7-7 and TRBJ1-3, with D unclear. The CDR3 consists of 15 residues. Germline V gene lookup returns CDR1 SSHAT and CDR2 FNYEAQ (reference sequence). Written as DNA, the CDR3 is TGTGCTAGCAGCCCCTCCGCGGGCCTGGGAAGCACCATATATTTT. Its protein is CASSPSAGLGSTIYF.

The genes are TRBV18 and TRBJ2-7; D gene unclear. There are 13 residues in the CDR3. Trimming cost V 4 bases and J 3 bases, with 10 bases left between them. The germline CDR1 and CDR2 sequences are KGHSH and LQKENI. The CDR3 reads CASSQALGYEQYF. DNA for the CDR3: TGTGCCAGCTCACAGGCCTTGGGCTACGAGCAGTACTTC.

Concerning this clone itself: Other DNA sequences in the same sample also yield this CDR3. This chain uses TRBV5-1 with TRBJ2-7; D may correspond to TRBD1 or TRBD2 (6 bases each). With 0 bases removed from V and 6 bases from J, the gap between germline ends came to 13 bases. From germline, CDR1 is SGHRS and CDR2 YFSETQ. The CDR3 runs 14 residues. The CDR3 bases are TGCGCCAGCAGCTTGGAAGGGGGGCGGGGCGAGCAGTACTTC. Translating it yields CASSLEGGRGEQYF.

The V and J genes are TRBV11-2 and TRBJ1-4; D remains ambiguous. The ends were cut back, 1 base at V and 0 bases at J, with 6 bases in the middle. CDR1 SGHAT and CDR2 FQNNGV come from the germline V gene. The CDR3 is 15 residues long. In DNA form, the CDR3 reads TGTGCCAGCAGCTTAGTGGAGACAACTAATGAAAAACTGTTTTTT. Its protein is CASSLVETTNEKLFF.

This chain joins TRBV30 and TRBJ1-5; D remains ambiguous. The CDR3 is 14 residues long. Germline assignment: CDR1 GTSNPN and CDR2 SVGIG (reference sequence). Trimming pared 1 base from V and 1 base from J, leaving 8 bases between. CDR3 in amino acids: CAWSGTRSNQPQHF. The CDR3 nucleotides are TGTGCCTGGAGTGGTACCCGGAGCAATCAGCCCCAGCATTTT. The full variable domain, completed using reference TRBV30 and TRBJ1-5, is SQTIHQWPATLVQPVGSPLSLECTVEGTSNPNLYWYRQAAGRGLQLLFYSVGIGQISSEVPQNLSASRPQDRQFILSSKKLLLSDSGFYLCAWSGTRSNQPQHFGDGTRLSIL.

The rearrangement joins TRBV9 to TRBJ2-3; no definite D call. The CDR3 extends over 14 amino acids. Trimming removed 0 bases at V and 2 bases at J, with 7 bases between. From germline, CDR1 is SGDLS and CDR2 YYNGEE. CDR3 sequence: CASSVAESTDTQYF. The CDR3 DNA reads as TGTGCCAGCAGCGTAGCTGAGTCCACAGATACGCAGTATTTT.

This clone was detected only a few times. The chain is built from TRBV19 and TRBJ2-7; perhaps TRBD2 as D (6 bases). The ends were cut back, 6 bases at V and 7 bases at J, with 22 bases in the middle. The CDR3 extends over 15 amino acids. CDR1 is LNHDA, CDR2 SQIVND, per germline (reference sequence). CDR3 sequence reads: CASSPSRDPGREQYF. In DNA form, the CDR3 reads TGTGCCAGTAGCCCCTCCCGGGACCCAGGGAGGGAGCAGTACTTC.

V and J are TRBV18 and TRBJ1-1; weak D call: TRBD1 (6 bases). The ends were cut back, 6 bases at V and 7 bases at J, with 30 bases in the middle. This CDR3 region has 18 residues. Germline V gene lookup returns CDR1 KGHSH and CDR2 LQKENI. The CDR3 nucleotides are TGTGCCAGCTCGCCGGGGGCAGGAGGAGGCCCGACGATCCGTGAAGCTTTCTTT. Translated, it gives CASSPGAGGGPTIREAFF.

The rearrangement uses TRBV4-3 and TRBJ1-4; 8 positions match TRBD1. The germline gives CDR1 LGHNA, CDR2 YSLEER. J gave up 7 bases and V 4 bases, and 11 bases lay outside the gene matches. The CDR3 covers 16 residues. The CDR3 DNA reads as TGCGCCAGCAGCCGTACGGCAGGGGGCAAGGGTGAAAAACTGTTTTTT. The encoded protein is CASSRTAGGKGEKLFF.

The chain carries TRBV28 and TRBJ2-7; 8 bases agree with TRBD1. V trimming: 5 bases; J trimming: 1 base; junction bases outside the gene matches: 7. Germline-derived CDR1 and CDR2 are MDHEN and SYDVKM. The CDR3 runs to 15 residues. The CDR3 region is CASSRTGGLSYEQYF. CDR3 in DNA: TGTGCCAGCAGTCGAACAGGGGGATTATCCTACGAGCAGTACTTC.

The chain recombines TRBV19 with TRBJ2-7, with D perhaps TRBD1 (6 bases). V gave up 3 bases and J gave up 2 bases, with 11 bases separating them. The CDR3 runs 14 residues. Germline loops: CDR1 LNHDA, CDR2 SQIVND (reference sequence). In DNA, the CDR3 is TGTGCCAGTAGTATGAACAGGGACGCCTACGAGCAGTACTTC. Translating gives CASSMNRDAYEQYF.

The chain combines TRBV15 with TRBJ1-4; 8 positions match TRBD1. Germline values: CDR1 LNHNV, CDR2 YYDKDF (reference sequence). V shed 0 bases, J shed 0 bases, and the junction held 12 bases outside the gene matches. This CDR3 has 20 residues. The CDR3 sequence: CATSRDRPMPGGPTNEKLFF. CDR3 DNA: TGTGCCACCAGCAGAGATCGACCTATGCCAGGGGGCCCAACTAATGAAAAACTGTTTTTT.

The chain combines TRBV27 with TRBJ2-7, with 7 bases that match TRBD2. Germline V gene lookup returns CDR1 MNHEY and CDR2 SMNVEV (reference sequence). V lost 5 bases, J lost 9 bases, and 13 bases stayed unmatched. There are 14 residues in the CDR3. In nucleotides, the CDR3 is TGTGCCAGCAGTATGACGGGAGGTAGATTCGGGCAGTACTTC. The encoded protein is CASSMTGGRFGQYF.

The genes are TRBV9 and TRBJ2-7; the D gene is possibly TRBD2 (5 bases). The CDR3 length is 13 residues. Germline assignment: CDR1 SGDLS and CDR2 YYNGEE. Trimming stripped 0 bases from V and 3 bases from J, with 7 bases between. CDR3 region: CASSVGGNYEQYF. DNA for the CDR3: TGTGCCAGCAGCGTAGGAGGGAACTACGAGCAGTACTTC.

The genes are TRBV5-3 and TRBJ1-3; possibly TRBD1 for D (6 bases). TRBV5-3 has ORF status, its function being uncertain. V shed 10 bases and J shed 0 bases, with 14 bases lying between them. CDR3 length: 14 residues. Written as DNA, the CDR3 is TGTGCCTGGGGGCCGAAACACTCTGGAAACACCATATATTTT. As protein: CAWGPKHSGNTIYF.

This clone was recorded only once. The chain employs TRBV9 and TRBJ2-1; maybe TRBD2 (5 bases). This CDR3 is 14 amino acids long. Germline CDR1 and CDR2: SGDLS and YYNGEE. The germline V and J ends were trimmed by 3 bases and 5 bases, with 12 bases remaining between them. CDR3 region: CASSAWTRHNEQFF. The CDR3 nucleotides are TGTGCCAGCAGCGCTTGGACTCGCCACAATGAGCAGTTCTTC.

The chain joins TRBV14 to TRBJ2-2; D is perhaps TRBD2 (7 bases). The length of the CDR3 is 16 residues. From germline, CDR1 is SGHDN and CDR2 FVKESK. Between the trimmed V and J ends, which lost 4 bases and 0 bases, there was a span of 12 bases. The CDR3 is CASSRRGASNTGELFF. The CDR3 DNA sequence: TGTGCCAGCAGCCGACGGGGGGCCTCGAACACCGGGGAGCTGTTTTTT.

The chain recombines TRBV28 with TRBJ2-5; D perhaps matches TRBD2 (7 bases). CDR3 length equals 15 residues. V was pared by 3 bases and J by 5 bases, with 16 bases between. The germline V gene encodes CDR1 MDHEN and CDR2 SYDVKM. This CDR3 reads CASSFGGRDAETQYF. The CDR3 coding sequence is TGTGCCAGCAGTTTCGGGGGGCGAGACGCGGAGACCCAGTACTTC.

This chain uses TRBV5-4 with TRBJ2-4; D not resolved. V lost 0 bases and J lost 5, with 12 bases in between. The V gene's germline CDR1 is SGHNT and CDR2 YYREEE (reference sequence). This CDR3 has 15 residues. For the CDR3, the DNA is TGTGCCAGCAGCTTGGCCGGATCAGGTCAAAACATTCAGTACTTC. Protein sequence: CASSLAGSGQNIQYF.

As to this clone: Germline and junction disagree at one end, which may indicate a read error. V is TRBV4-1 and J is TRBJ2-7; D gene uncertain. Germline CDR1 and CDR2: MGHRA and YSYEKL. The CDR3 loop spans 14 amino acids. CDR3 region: CASRQGNGPGEQYF. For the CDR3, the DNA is TGCGCCAGCAGACAAGGAAACGGGCCTGGCGAGCAGTACTTC.

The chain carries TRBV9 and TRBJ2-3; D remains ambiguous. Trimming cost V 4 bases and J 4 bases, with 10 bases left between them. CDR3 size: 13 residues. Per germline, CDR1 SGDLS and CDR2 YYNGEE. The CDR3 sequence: CASSLATPDTQYF. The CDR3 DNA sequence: TGTGCCAGCAGCCTCGCTACTCCAGATACGCAGTATTTT.

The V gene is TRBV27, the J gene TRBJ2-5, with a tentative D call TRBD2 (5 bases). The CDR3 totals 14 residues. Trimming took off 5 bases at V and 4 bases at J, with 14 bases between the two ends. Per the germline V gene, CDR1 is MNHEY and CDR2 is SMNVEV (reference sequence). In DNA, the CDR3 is TGTGCCAGCAGTATTTCGGAGGTAGGAGAGACCCAGTACTTC. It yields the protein CASSISEVGETQYF.

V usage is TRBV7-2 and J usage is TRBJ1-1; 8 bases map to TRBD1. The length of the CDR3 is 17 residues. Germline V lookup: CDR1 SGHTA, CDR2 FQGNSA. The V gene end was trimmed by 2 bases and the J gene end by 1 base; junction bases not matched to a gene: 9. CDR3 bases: TGTGCCAGCAGCTTATCAGGGGGCCGTGGTGGGAACACTGAAGCTTTCTTT. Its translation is CASSLSGGRGGNTEAFF.

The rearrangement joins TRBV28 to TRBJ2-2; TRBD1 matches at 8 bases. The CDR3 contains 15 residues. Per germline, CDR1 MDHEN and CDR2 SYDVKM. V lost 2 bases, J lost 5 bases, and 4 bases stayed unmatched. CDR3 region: CASSLVDRDTGELFF. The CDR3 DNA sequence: TGTGCCAGCAGTTTAGTGGACAGGGATACCGGGGAGCTGTTTTTT. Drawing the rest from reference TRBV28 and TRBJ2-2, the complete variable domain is DVKVTQSSRYLVKRTGEKVFLECVQDMDHENMFWYRQDPGLGLRLIYFSYDVKMKEKGDIPEGYSVSREKKERFSLILESASTNQTSMYLCASSLVDRDTGELFFGEGSRLTVL.

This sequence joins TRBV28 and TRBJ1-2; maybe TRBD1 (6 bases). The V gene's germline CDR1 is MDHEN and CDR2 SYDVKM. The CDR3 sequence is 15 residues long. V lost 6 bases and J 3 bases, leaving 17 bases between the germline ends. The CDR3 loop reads CASRLGGGGDYGYTF. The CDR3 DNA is TGTGCCAGCAGGTTGGGGGGGGGCGGGGACTATGGCTACACCTTC.

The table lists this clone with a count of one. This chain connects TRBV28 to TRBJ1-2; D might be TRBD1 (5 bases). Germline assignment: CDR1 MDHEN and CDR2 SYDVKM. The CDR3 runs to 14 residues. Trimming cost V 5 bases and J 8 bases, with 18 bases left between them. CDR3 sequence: CASSTMTEGMGYTF. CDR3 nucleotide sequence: TGTGCCAGCAGTACCATGACAGAGGGGATGGGCTACACCTTC.

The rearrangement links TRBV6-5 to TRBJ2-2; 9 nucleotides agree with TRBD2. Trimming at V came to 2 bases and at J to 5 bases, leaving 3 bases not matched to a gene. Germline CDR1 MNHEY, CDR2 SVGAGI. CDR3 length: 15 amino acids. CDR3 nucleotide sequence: TGTGCCAGCAGTTACGGCGGGGGGGCGACCGGGGAGCTGTTTTTT. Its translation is CASSYGGGATGELFF.

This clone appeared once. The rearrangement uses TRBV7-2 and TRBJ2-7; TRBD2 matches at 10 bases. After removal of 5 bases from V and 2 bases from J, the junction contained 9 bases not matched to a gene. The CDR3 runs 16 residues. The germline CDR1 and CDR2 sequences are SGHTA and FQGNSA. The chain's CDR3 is CASSLNSGRPAYEQYF. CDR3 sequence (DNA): TGTGCCAGCAGCCTCAATAGCGGGAGGCCCGCCTACGAGCAGTACTTC.